This T cell receptor beta chain was found in a study of graft-versus-host responses after intestinal transplantation. On the study more broadly: The recipients all started with anti-thymocyte globulin induction and then took tacrolimus and steroids for 3 to 4 years. Findings of the study overall: GvH clones surfaced in recipient marrow, some emerging earlier in ileum or blood. Allografts carried high graft-versus-host to host-versus-graft clonal ratios in patients having graft-donor T cell macrochimerism. Early post-transplant falls in HvG clones accompanied the peak levels of circulating GvH clones.

In the case of this clone: Its target is unknown.

This table comes from immunoSEQ multiplex PCR, and its TCRdb copy is limited to in-frame clones, with some not included. The data show 95,000 to 110,000 clones, with about 91% seen just once and 0.71% held by the top ten. V lost 5 bases to trimming and J lost 3 bases; unmatched junction nucleotides: 6. The CDR3 covers 16 residues. CDR1 SGHTA and CDR2 FQGNSA come from the germline V gene. The TCR comes from a human donor who was the organ donor for an intestinal transplant. The J gene is TRBJ1-5, the V gene TRBV7-2; TRBD1 matches 11 bases. The sequencing used unstimulated CD4+ T cells sorted from spleen or lymph node cells, collected before transplant. The CDR3 DNA follows: TGTGCCAGCAGCAGAGGACAGGGGGCCCCCAATCAGCCCCAGCATTTT. This encodes CASSRGQGAPNQPQHF.